A single sample gave rise to the 10 T cell receptor beta chains below, sequenced in a study of cytomegalovirus exposure and HLA in healthy donors. The PCR employed 60 Vbeta primers together with 13 Jbeta primers. The protocol was immunoSEQ multiplex PCR, while the TCRdb copy is restricted to in-frame clones and leaves out a portion. The sample records 90,000 to 120,000 clones, around 77% being singletons. Material: PBMCs. The receptors derive from a male donor in good health and CMV-seronegative.

The chain recombines TRBV7-6 with TRBJ2-7, with TRBD2 as a possible D gene (5 bases). Per the germline V gene, CDR1 is SGHVS and CDR2 is FNYEAQ. The CDR3 sequence is 16 residues long. The V and J ends lost 4 bases and 6 bases respectively, with 22 bases between them. The chain's CDR3 is CASSSPGGSNRTEQYF. The CDR3 DNA reads TGTGCCAGCAGCTCCCCCGGCGGGTCGAATCGCACCGAGCAGTACTTC.

This clone was recorded only once. The gene calls are TRBV7-9 and TRBJ1-6; 8 bases agree with TRBD1. V was clipped by 5 bases and J by 9 bases; unmatched bases: 15. Germline V CDR1 and CDR2: SEHNR, FQNEAQ (reference sequence). The CDR3 contains 17 residues. CDR3 residues: CASSITRLGRGPSPLHF. In nucleotides, the CDR3 is TGTGCCAGCAGCATAACCCGACTCGGCAGGGGGCCTTCACCCCTCCACTTT.

This clone has just a few counts. The gene calls are TRBV7-6 and TRBJ2-7, with 10 bases identical to TRBD1. The CDR3 totals 15 residues. The V segment lost 5 bases and the J segment 5 bases; nucleotides outside the gene matches: 9. CDR1 is SGHVS and CDR2 is FNYEAQ in the germline V gene. The CDR3 DNA is TGTGCCAGCAGCCAGGGACAGGGGTTTTTGGACGAGCAGTACTTC. This sequence encodes CASSQGQGFLDEQYF.

The CDR3 protein is CASSEQVVGGYTF. As DNA, the CDR3 is TGTGCCAGCAGTGAACAGGTGGTTGGAGGCTACACCTTC. The chain has TRBV6-1 and TRBJ1-2; D is unresolved. V shed 2 bases and J shed 8 bases, with 12 bases lying between them. The CDR3 is made up of 13 amino acids. The germline gives CDR1 MNHNS, CDR2 SASEGT.

The table lists this clone with a count of one. The chain is built from TRBV19 and TRBJ2-7; the match to TRBD2 covers 14 bases. Germline trimming cut 3 bases from V and 2 bases from J; bases unmatched to any gene: 15. The germline V gene encodes CDR1 LNHDA and CDR2 SQIVND (reference sequence). The CDR3 extends over 20 amino acids. DNA for the CDR3: TGTGCCAGTAGTATTATAGCCCTCTCCGGGACTAGCGGGGGAACCTACGAGCAGTACTTC. Amino acid sequence: CASSIIALSGTSGGTYEQYF.

The V gene is TRBV19, the J gene TRBJ2-1; TRBD2 might be the D (5 bases). With 7 bases removed from V and 2 bases from J, the gap between germline ends came to 15 bases. CDR3 size: 15 residues. Germline V gives CDR1 LNHDA, CDR2 SQIVND (reference sequence). The CDR3 spells CASKSSSRPYNEQFF. DNA of the CDR3: TGTGCCAGTAAATCTAGCTCTAGGCCCTACAATGAGCAGTTCTTC.

The chain links TRBV5-4 to TRBJ1-4, with 9 bases fitting TRBD1. The V gene end was trimmed by 0 bases and the J gene end by 2 bases; junction bases not matched to a gene: 2. From germline, CDR1 is SGHNT and CDR2 YYREEE (reference sequence). This CDR3 spans 16 amino acids. CDR3 sequence: CASSLAGTGTNEKLFF. The CDR3 nucleotides are TGTGCCAGCAGCTTGGCCGGGACAGGGACTAATGAAAAACTGTTTTTT.

This clone came up a few times. The rearrangement uses TRBV5-1 and TRBJ2-7; tentative D call: TRBD2 (6 bases). V dropped 0 bases and J dropped 0 bases, with 19 bases sitting between them. Germline assignment: CDR1 SGHRS and CDR2 YFSETQ. The CDR3 is 18 amino acids. The CDR3 loop reads CASSLAPGVTGSSYEQYF. Written as DNA, the CDR3 is TGCGCCAGCAGCTTGGCCCCGGGGGTTACAGGTAGCTCCTACGAGCAGTACTTC.

This chain connects TRBV7-9 to TRBJ2-7; the match to TRBD2 covers 11 bases. This CDR3 comprises 15 residues. CDR1 is SEHNR, CDR2 FQNEAQ, per germline (reference sequence). V shed 5 bases, J shed 4 bases, and the junction held 7 bases outside the gene matches. CDR3 sequence: CASSPRLAGRYEQYF. CDR3 sequence (DNA): TGTGCCAGCAGCCCTAGACTAGCGGGAAGATACGAGCAGTACTTC. The variable domain in full, completed from reference TRBV7-9 and TRBJ2-7, reads DTGVSQNPRHKITKRGQNVTFRCDPISEHNRLYWYRQTLGQGPEFLTYFQNEAQLEKSRLLSDRFSAERPKGSFSTLEIQRTEQGDSAMYLCASSPRLAGRYEQYFGPGTRLTVT.

This chain joins TRBV28 and TRBJ1-1, with D hard to call. Per the germline V gene, CDR1 is MDHEN and CDR2 is SYDVKM. The CDR3 consists of 13 residues. Between the trimmed V and J ends, which lost 2 bases and 12 bases, there was a span of 16 bases. The CDR3 region has the DNA TGTGCCAGCAGTTTAAAGGGCGGGATTCTCTCTTTCTTT. Translation: CASSLKGGILSFF.